Included here is one TCR beta chain sequence, with context. The target antigen is unknown. The data are from a study of cytomegalovirus exposure and HLA in healthy donors. Across the whole study: Early release data held about 92 million unique TCRs from HLA-typed donors. There were some 400 genotyped donors. Of these, about 80% fell in the genetic ancestry cluster associated with self-reported Caucasian donors. Study results and caveats: Many donors carried some public TCRs, although rarity characterized most TCR sequences.

This CDR3 has 14 amino acids. Trimming at V came to 2 bases and at J to 4 bases, leaving 2 bases not matched to a gene. Germline lookup yields CDR1 SGHAT and CDR2 FQNNGV. PCR was performed using 60 Vbeta and 13 Jbeta primers. Data came from immunoSEQ multiplex PCR; TCRdb stores just in-frame clones and leaves some out. The sample records some 140,000 clones, over 70% being singletons. The receptor's source is a woman aged 35 to 49 in good health and CMV-seronegative. The chain links TRBV11-2 to TRBJ1-1; 9 bases are shared with TRBD1. Sample: PBMCs. The CDR3 DNA follows: TGTGCCAGCAGCTTAAGGGACAGGGCCACTGAAGCTTTCTTT. Protein product: CASSLRDRATEAFF.